Sequencing of this T cell receptor beta chain was carried out in a study of T cells in localized non-small cell lung cancer. TCRdb keeps only in-frame clones here, not all; method: immunoSEQ multiplex PCR. The table has over 45,000 clones, roughly 86% seen once; the top ten hold less than 20%. By share, this clone ranks as medium-sized. This CDR3 has 14 amino acids. V was shortened by 4 bases and J by 0 bases, with 9 bases between the two germline ends. Germline-derived CDR1 and CDR2 are SGHVS and FNYEAQ. The gene calls are TRBV7-6 and TRBJ1-1, with D perhaps matching TRBD1 (5 bases). The material was PBMCs, obtained before any cancer treatment. This clonotype originated in a female donor with stage II lung adenocarcinoma. The DNA of the CDR3 is TGTGCCAGCAGCTCTACAGGCCTGAACACTGAAGCTTTCTTT. Amino acids: CASSSTGLNTEAFF.